The rows below give T cell receptor beta chains drawn from one sample of a study of OX40 agonist ivuxolimab in advanced cancers. Clones were sequenced by immunoSEQ multiplex PCR, and TCRdb holds only the in-frame ones, with some missing. The sample holds approximately 62,000 clones, 70% to 90% seen once. The sequences come from CD4+ or CD8+ T cells sorted from blood, collected in a trial of the OX40 agonist ivuxolimab. Every receptor here comes from an adult with an advanced solid tumor such as melanoma, head and neck, liver or kidney cancer. The conserved cysteine and the conserved F or W are not part of the CDR3 here. The D gene is left open where the match is weak. Size tells how often a clone was seen (once, few, many) or the class of an expanded clone, and some rows leave it out.

>TRBD2|TRBJ2-7|TRBV11-2|NA
ASRISTSGSYEQY
>NA|TRBJ1-3|TRBV19|NA
ASSNTGSSGNTIY
>NA|TRBJ1-4|TRBV18|NA
ASRRLGGEKLF
>NA|TRBJ2-2|TRBV21-1|NA
ASSKGPIRTGANTGELF
>NA|TRBJ1-1|TRBV7-2|NA
ASSLGIGLRSVEAF
>TRBD1|TRBJ1-6|TRBV27|NA
ASSLDRAGSPLH
>TRBD1|TRBJ1-6|TRBV18|NA
ASSPSQTGMNSPLH
>NA|TRBJ1-5|TRBV6-1|NA
ASSGQALLGQH
>NA|TRBJ2-7|TRBV21-1|NA
ASSTRSGSSYEQY
>NA|TRBJ1-5|TRBV28|NA
ASSMTPKPRGNQPQH
>NA|TRBJ2-1|TRBV5-1|NA
ASSLVQSYNEQF
>NA|TRBJ1-2|TRBV4-1|NA
ASSQGTLNYGYT
>NA|TRBJ1-5|TRBV19|NA
ASSIDRGQPQH
>NA|TRBJ1-1|TRBV5-6|NA
ASSQWGGGLNTEAF
>NA|TRBJ1-4|TRBV4-2|NA
ASSLGPVIEKLF
>NA|TRBJ2-2|TRBV7-8|NA
ASSLAGRGRSGELF
>TRBD2|TRBJ2-1|TRBV19|NA
ASMGGDGSYNEQF
>TRBD1|TRBJ1-3|TRBV5-1|NA
ASSFNRGPGNTIY
>NA|TRBJ2-3|TRBV9|NA
ASSVLVTDTQY
>TRBD2|TRBJ2-1|TRBV11-2|NA
ASSPEERGTYNEQF
>NA|TRBJ1-1|TRBV11-2|NA
ASSSMNTEAF
>TRBD2|TRBJ2-2|TRBV6-4|once
ASSDGLAGPGGTGELF
>NA|TRBJ2-1|TRBV27|NA
ASSRPDRSYNEQF
>TRBD2|TRBJ2-3|TRBV25-1|NA
ASSYGLATDTQY
>NA|TRBJ1-6|TRBV6-6|NA
ASSLGTAEGSPLH
>NA|TRBJ1-5|TRBV15|NA
ATSSDRFNQPQH
>NA|TRBJ2-2|TRBV19|NA
ASSIDRRPNTGELF
>TRBD1|TRBJ1-6|TRBV5-5|NA
ASSWTGGNSPLH
>NA|TRBJ1-5|TRBV10-1|NA
ASGEGRQPQH
>NA|TRBJ2-3|TRBV28|NA
ASRDSHTDTQY
>NA|TRBJ2-5|TRBV6-5|once
ASSYEGRKTQY
>NA|TRBJ1-4|TRBV14|NA
ASSQIGGEKLF
>NA|TRBJ1-2|TRBV7-3|NA
ASSPEGGRNYGYT
>NA|TRBJ1-1|TRBV5-6|NA
ASSLDGTEAF
>NA|TRBJ2-1|TRBV25-1|NA
ASSEEIYNEQF
>NA|TRBJ1-3|TRBV5-4|NA
ASRGDGANWGNTIY
>TRBD2|TRBJ2-5|TRBV5-1|NA
ASSTAGGQETQY